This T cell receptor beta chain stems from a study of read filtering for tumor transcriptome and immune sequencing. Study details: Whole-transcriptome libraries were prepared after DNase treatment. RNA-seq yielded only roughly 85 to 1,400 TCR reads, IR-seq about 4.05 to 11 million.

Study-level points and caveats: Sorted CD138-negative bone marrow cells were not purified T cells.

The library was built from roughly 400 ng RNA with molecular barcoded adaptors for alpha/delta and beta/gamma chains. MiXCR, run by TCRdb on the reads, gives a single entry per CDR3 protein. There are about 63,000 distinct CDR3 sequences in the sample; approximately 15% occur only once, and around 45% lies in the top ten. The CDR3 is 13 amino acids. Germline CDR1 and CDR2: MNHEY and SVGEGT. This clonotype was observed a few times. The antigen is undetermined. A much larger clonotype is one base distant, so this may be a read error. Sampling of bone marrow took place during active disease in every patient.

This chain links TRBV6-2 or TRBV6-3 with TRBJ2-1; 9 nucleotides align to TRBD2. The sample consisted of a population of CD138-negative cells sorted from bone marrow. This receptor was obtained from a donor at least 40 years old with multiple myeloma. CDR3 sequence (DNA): TGTGCCAGCAGTAAGACTAGCGGAAATGGGCAGTTCTTC. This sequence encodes CASSKTSGNGQFF.